This section outlines one T cell receptor beta chain sequence together with its context. Its antigen is currently not known. There are no base qualities to consult, and no much larger clone falls within one base. This specimen belongs to a study of PD-1 blockade in classical Hodgkin lymphoma (dated by TCRdb to the early 2020s). Context from the whole study: Nivolumab dosing was 3 mg/kg intravenously every 2 weeks, continuing until either disease progression or unacceptable toxicity. A peripheral blood immune signature of response to PD-1 blockade in classical Hodgkin lymphoma was defined using TCR beta sequencing and CyTOF.

The sample's time point, from its label and the paper: cycle 1 day 1 (C1D1), immediately before nivolumab initiation. Relapse after autologous stem cell transplantation had occurred in all trial patients, and cohorts A, B and C were distinguished by prior brentuximab vedotin exposure. The trial cohort comprised a few dozen patients with relapsed/refractory classical Hodgkin lymphoma whose best overall responses were complete response, partial response or progressive disease. Single-agent nivolumab was administered to trial patients in the multi-cohort phase II CheckMate 205 trial. An independent review committee assessed best overall response using the 2007 International Working Group response criteria. Trial PBMCs were obtained immediately prior to nivolumab initiation (C1D1) and on therapy at cycle 2 day 1 and cycle 4 day 1. After peripheral blood was drawn into 8 mL Vacutainer Cell Preparation Tubes, PBMCs were isolated by centrifugation and then cryopreserved.

General study outcomes and caveats: Baseline TCR diversity was reported to be lower in newly diagnosed patients than in healthy donors and to be lower still in relapsed/refractory patients. CD4+ but not CD8+ TCR diversity rose significantly by C4D1 (p=0.0027 vs p=0.16), most apparent in complete responders (p=0.02). Baseline diversity similar to that of newly diagnosed patients was observed in trial patients achieving complete response, whereas significantly lower diversity was observed in partial responders and progressors. Lower diversity was observed in patients in whom nivolumab was started less than 1 year after ASCT, and these patients were excluded from later analyses so that confounding by immune reconstitution would be avoided. The study covered only a single clinical trial cohort, and the causes of the repertoire differences, possibly disease activity or prior therapy, were still not defined.

Genomic DNA was isolated using the Qiagen DNeasy kit from unsorted PBMCs as well as from negatively selected CD4+ and CD8+ fractions. Amplification of TCR beta CDR3 regions was done by immunoSEQ multiplex PCR with primers that anneal to V and J segments. Amplification bias was minimized using a synthetic immune receptor repertoire, and residual bias was removed computationally after sequencing. The paper's processing steps were these. Custom Python scripts were used to quantify repertoire diversity as the Shannon entropy index. Unsorted, CD4+ and CD8+ repertoires were analyzed separately, except for combined analyses in which CD4+ and CD8+ sequences were merged in silico. A clone was considered expanded if an increase in frequency of at least 2-fold after treatment relative to C1D1 was found, and a pseudocount of 0.5 was applied to clones undetected at baseline. Singleton clones were defined as clones with 0 or 1 copy at C1D1, and non-singleton clones were defined as clones with 2 or more copies. Clones expanded in unsorted samples were annotated as CD4+, CD8+ or unknown by matching protein sequences in sorted samples from the same patient. Wilcoxon tests were applied to paired samples to test diversity changes from C1D1 to C4D1. The immuneACCESS repertoire file appears here via TCRdb, limited to in-frame rearrangements. These files lack a portion of the clones; in checked studies, under half of the deficit traces to unresolved V genes, and the cause of the others is not known. V, J and clone size reflect that table, while D and trimming were determined from the DNA. The sample has around 45,000 clones on record, about nine tenths of them singletons. The ten largest account for about a tenth of the sample.

The cysteine opens and the phenylalanine closes a CDR3 of 16 amino acids. Kept here is only the CDR3 DNA, which spans 48 bases and is read in frame from base 1. From a lookup of the germline V gene, CDR1 and CDR2 are SGHAT and FQNNGV. Trimming accounts for 4 bases at V and 7 bases at J, while the number of junction bases matched to no gene is 13. The sequencing here drew on peripheral blood mononuclear cells (PBMCs), taken at baseline. Recombination linked TRBV11-2 to TRBJ2-1; 7 middle bases align to TRBD2. The clonotype was recovered from a human donor with classical Hodgkin lymphoma. For the CDR3, the sequence is CASSSPKGRALNEQFF. The nucleotide sequence reads TGTGCCAGCAGCTCCCCCAAGGGGAGGGCCTTAAATGAGCAGTTCTTC.